A single sample is the source of the 30 T cell receptor beta chains below, sequenced in a study of blood T cell repertoires in COVID-19 (TCRdb year 2020). Library preparation was by the immunoSEQ multiplex PCR assay. The source is immuneACCESS, and TCRdb retained only in-frame sequences with V and J called. Part of the clones is not carried over; for the studies checked, unresolved V genes explain less than half of this, and the remainder is unexplained. For this sample the table gives 450,000 to 500,000 clones, of which 80% to 90% were detected only once. Of the sample, roughly 3.2% is held by the ten largest clones. The sequenced sample consisted of peripheral blood. These receptors were obtained from a human donor in a cohort sampled during active COVID-19.

This chain joins TRBV24-1 and TRBJ1-1; a possible D gene is TRBD1 (5 bases). Trimming left V 4 bases short and J 2 bases short, with 13 bases between. Germline V gene sequence: CDR1 KGHDR, CDR2 SFDVKD. This CDR3 is 15 amino acids long. CDR3 DNA: TGTGCCACCAGTGAGGGGGGGGACCTAAACACTGAAGCTTTCTTT. Its protein product is CATSEGGDLNTEAFF.

This clone was observed a single time. This chain links TRBV4-3 with TRBJ1-6; possibly TRBD1 for D (6 bases). The CDR3 is 16 amino acids. V lost 0 bases to trimming and J lost 7 bases, with 13 bases between them. Germline V gene sequence: CDR1 LGHNA, CDR2 YSLEER. The CDR3 sequence: CASSQEARGGNSPLHF. For the CDR3, the DNA is TGCGCCAGCAGCCAAGAGGCGAGGGGGGGGAATTCACCCCTCCACTTT.

The chain has TRBV28 and TRBJ1-1, with D uncertain. The V gene's germline CDR1 is MDHEN and CDR2 SYDVKM. Trimming pared 2 bases from V and 1 base from J, leaving 5 bases between. CDR3 size: 13 residues. CDR3 nucleotides: TGTGCCAGCAGTTTAGACAAGAACACTGAAGCTTTCTTT. It is translated as CASSLDKNTEAFF.

V usage is TRBV12-3 or TRBV12-4 and J usage is TRBJ2-1; D not resolved. The CDR3 is 12 amino acids. Trimming cost V 4 bases and J 9 bases, with 10 bases left between them. CDR3 region: CASSSPGGEQFF. The CDR3 DNA reads as TGTGCCAGCAGTTCTCCCGGTGGTGAGCAGTTCTTC.

Only one count was recorded for this clone. The genes are TRBV4-1 and TRBJ1-2; no firm D call. The CDR3 extends over 14 amino acids. Trimming took off 1 base at V and 2 bases at J, with 8 bases between the two ends. The germline CDR1 and CDR2 sequences are MGHRA and YSYEKL. The CDR3 DNA sequence: TGCGCCAGCAGCCAAGCCGACACCAACTATGGCTACACCTTC. Residues: CASSQADTNYGYTF.

J is TRBJ1-2 and V is TRBV2; 9 bases fit TRBD1. Germline V gene lookup returns CDR1 SNHLY and CDR2 FYNNEI. The length of the CDR3 is 14 residues. The V gene end was trimmed by 8 bases and the J gene end by 4 bases; junction bases not matched to a gene: 8. The CDR3 reads CASGGQGIPYGYTF. CDR3 coding DNA: TGTGCCAGCGGGGGACAGGGCATCCCCTATGGCTACACCTTC.

The chain joins TRBV19 to TRBJ2-7, with a weak D call TRBD1 (5 bases). Trimming took 1 base from V and 3 from J, leaving 19 bases between them. The CDR3 has 17 residues. Per the germline V gene, CDR1 is LNHDA and CDR2 is SQIVND (reference sequence). CDR3 region: CASSIAVGQGLIYEQYF. The CDR3 DNA is TGTGCCAGTAGTATAGCGGTGGGGCAGGGCCTGATCTACGAGCAGTACTTC.

The rearrangement links TRBV19 to TRBJ2-7; possibly TRBD1 for D (5 bases). CDR3 size: 14 residues. V lost 1 base, J lost 0 bases, and 7 bases lay in between. Germline loops: CDR1 LNHDA, CDR2 SQIVND (reference sequence). For the CDR3, the DNA is TGTGCCAGTAGTATAGTAACAGGCTCCTACGAGCAGTACTTC. The encoded protein is CASSIVTGSYEQYF.

CDR3 sequence: CASSLKGQGSQPQHF. The CDR3 bases are TGTGCCAGTAGCTTAAAGGGGCAGGGCAGTCAGCCCCAGCATTTT. This chain joins TRBV19 and TRBJ1-5; D is possibly TRBD1 (5 bases). Germline V gene lookup returns CDR1 LNHDA and CDR2 SQIVND (reference sequence). V lost 6 bases and J 6 bases, leaving 18 bases between the germline ends. The CDR3 spans 15 residues.

The CDR3 DNA reads as TGCGCCAGCAGCTCGGGACTTTTACAAGAGACCCAGTACTTC. Translated, it gives CASSSGLLQETQYF. The chain employs TRBV5-1 and TRBJ2-5, with D possibly TRBD2 on 6 matching bases. The CDR3 totals 14 residues. V was cut by 3 bases and J by 2 bases, with 11 bases left in between. Germline values: CDR1 SGHRS, CDR2 YFSETQ.

Only a few counts were recorded for this clone. The rearrangement links TRBV4-3 to TRBJ2-2, with unresolved D. The V end lost 0 bases, the J end lost 3 bases, and 8 bases lay between the germline ends. Germline V lookup: CDR1 LGHNA, CDR2 YSLEER. There are 15 residues in the CDR3. CDR3 sequence (DNA): TGCGCCAGCAGCCAAGAGTCTACGTACACCGGGGAGCTGTTTTTT. It translates to CASSQESTYTGELFF.

In its sample, this clone was seen once. V usage is TRBV21-1 and J usage is TRBJ2-3; whether TRBD1, the table's D call, matches the DNA was not checked. TRBV21-1 constitutes a pseudogene. This CDR3 has 16 amino acids. The CDR3 DNA sequence: TGTGCCAGCACTAAGTGGGGACAGGACGGTACAGATACGCAGTATTTT. Translation: CASTKWGQDGTDTQYF.

V and J are TRBV11-2 and TRBJ2-7; 8 bases map to TRBD1. V lost 6 bases and J lost 1; bases outside the gene matches: 8. CDR3 length: 15 residues. Germline CDR1 and CDR2: SGHAT and FQNNGV. This chain's CDR3 is CASRGGQASSYEQYF. The CDR3 region has the DNA TGTGCCAGCAGAGGGGGACAGGCGTCGTCCTACGAGCAGTACTTC.

The table lists this clone with a count of one. The V gene is TRBV6-6, the J gene TRBJ2-1; 9 bases align to TRBD1. This CDR3 is built from 19 residues. Germline CDR1 MNHNY, CDR2 SVGAGI (reference sequence). V shed 5 bases and J 2 bases; nucleotides not matched to a gene: 16. CDR3: CASSPRGQGVTGTYNEQFF. CDR3 nucleotide sequence: TGTGCCAGCAGTCCCAGGGGACAGGGCGTAACTGGGACCTACAATGAGCAGTTCTTC.

The count of this clone is one. The rearrangement uses TRBV7-9 and TRBJ2-2; D is unclear. V was shortened by 3 bases and J by 6 bases, with 5 bases between the two germline ends. CDR1 is SEHNR, CDR2 FQNEAQ, per germline (reference sequence). The CDR3 extends over 12 amino acids. CDR3 loop: CASSFLSGELFF. CDR3 DNA sequence: TGTGCCAGCAGCTTCCTATCCGGGGAGCTGTTTTTT. Based on the CDR3 plus reference TRBV7-9 and TRBJ2-2, the full variable domain is DTGVSQNPRHKITKRGQNVTFRCDPISEHNRLYWYRQTLGQGPEFLTYFQNEAQLEKSRLLSDRFSAERPKGSFSTLEIQRTEQGDSAMYLCASSFLSGELFFGEGSRLTVL.

The chain recombines TRBV25-1 with TRBJ2-7; D gene ambiguous. V lost 5 bases and J lost 4, with 6 bases in between. Germline V gives CDR1 MGHDK, CDR2 SYGVNS. The CDR3 length is 11 residues. The CDR3: CASSRDYEQYF. CDR3 nucleotide sequence: TGTGCCAGCAGTCGAGATTACGAGCAGTACTTC.

The rearrangement joins TRBV9 to TRBJ2-5; 7 bases line up with TRBD2. V shed 4 bases and J 2 bases; nucleotides not matched to a gene: 11. CDR3 length equals 16 residues. Germline CDR1 SGDLS, CDR2 YYNGEE. The CDR3 is CASSPWGGMIQETQYF. The CDR3 DNA reads as TGTGCCAGCAGCCCCTGGGGGGGGATGATACAAGAGACCCAGTACTTC.

CDR3 sequence (DNA): TGTGCCAGCAGTTCGTCCTACAGGGGGCGAAATCAGCCCCAGCATTTT. Translation gives CASSSSYRGRNQPQHF. The V call is TRBV6-5, the J call TRBJ1-5, with 9 bases identical to TRBD1. The CDR3 length is 16 residues. J lost 4 bases, V lost 4 bases, and 8 bases had no gene match. From germline, CDR1 is MNHEY and CDR2 SVGAGI.

V usage is TRBV5-5 and J usage is TRBJ2-7; 8 bases agree with TRBD1. The V and J ends lost 1 base and 2 bases, in that order; junction bases with no gene match: 5. CDR3 length: 15 residues. The germline V gene encodes CDR1 SGHKS and CDR2 YYEKEE (reference sequence). This CDR3 reads CASSLRTGTTYEQYF. Here the CDR3 DNA reads TGTGCCAGCAGCTTGAGGACAGGGACGACCTACGAGCAGTACTTC.

The rearrangement joins TRBV28 to TRBJ1-2, with a tentative D call TRBD1 (6 bases). The germline V gene has CDR1 MDHEN and CDR2 SYDVKM. There are 15 residues in the CDR3. With 8 bases removed from V and 7 bases from J, the gap between germline ends came to 23 bases. The CDR3 region is CASVSPGTHFSGYTF. For the CDR3, the DNA is TGTGCCAGCGTTTCACCCGGGACACACTTTTCTGGCTACACCTTC.

The chain uses TRBV21-1 and TRBJ2-2; the table's D call TRBD1 went unverified against the DNA. TRBV21-1 is described as a pseudogene. The CDR3 loop spans 22 amino acids. CDR3 coding DNA: TGTGCCAGCAGCAAAGCTCTCGCCAGGGTAGACCGGGCTGACGCGAACACCGGGGAGCTGTTTTTT. Protein: CASSKALARVDRADANTGELFF.

The chain joins TRBV7-2 to TRBJ2-7; TRBD2 might be the D (6 bases). Germline assignment: CDR1 SGHTA and CDR2 FQGNSA. The CDR3 is made up of 15 amino acids. V was clipped by 3 bases and J by 0 bases, with 12 bases between them. The CDR3 DNA reads TGTGCCAGCAGCTTCCAAGCGGGTAGCTCCTACGAGCAGTACTTC. Translation gives CASSFQAGSSYEQYF.

The CDR3 reads CASSPGLGGYEQYF. In DNA form, the CDR3 reads TGTGCCAGCAGCCCCGGACTAGGCGGGTACGAGCAGTACTTC. V is TRBV3-1 (or the pseudogene TRBV3-2) and J is TRBJ2-7, with TRBD2 matching 7 bases. The CDR3 is 14 residues long. The germline V gene has CDR1 LGHDT and CDR2 YNNKEL (reference sequence). The J segment lost 4 bases and the V segment lost 4 bases, leaving 7 bases of the junction unmatched.

The rearrangement links TRBV19 to TRBJ2-5, with D possibly matching TRBD1 (6 bases). Deletions cut 5 bases from V and 1 base from J, with 17 bases between. In germline, CDR1 is LNHDA, CDR2 SQIVND (reference sequence). The CDR3 extends over 16 amino acids. The CDR3: CASSQPGHGPQETQYF. Written as DNA, the CDR3 is TGTGCCAGTAGTCAGCCGGGACACGGACCCCAAGAGACCCAGTACTTC.

V and J are TRBV24-1 and TRBJ2-7; 9 bases are shared with TRBD2. The length of the CDR3 is 13 residues. Trimming removed 10 bases from V and 6 bases from J; junction bases left unmatched: 9. Germline CDR1 KGHDR, CDR2 SFDVKD. The chain's CDR3 is CATRAGGPSEQYF. In DNA form, the CDR3 reads TGTGCCACGAGGGCGGGAGGGCCGTCCGAGCAGTACTTC.

The V gene is TRBV19, the J gene TRBJ1-5; no clear D. Germline values: CDR1 LNHDA, CDR2 SQIVND (reference sequence). The CDR3 is made up of 14 amino acids. The germline V and J ends were trimmed by 3 bases and 4 bases, with 10 bases remaining between them. CDR3 residues: CASSIHETNQPQHF. DNA of the CDR3: TGTGCCAGTAGTATCCACGAAACTAATCAGCCCCAGCATTTT. Full variable domain (outside the CDR3, taken from reference TRBV19 and TRBJ1-5): DGGITQSPKYLFRKEGQNVTLSCEQNLNHDAMYWYRQDPGQGLRLIYYSQIVNDFQKGDIAEGYSVSREKKESFPLTVTSAQKNPTAFYLCASSIHETNQPQHFGDGTRLSIL.

The chain has TRBV6-6 and TRBJ2-7, with D possibly TRBD1 on 5 matching bases. V was pared by 2 bases and J by 3 bases, with 17 bases between. From germline, CDR1 is MNHNY and CDR2 SVGAGI (reference sequence). The CDR3 contains 16 residues. The CDR3 DNA reads TGTGCCAGCAGTTACACGATCGGACATCCTGGCTACGAGCAGTACTTC. Translated: CASSYTIGHPGYEQYF.

The chain combines TRBV6-5 with TRBJ2-7; 7 bases map to TRBD2. The CDR3 runs 14 residues. After removal of 5 bases from V and 4 bases from J, the junction contained 8 bases not matched to a gene. The germline V gene has CDR1 MNHEY and CDR2 SVGAGI. CDR3 nucleotide sequence: TGTGCCAGCAGTCCTCTAGCGGTTAAGTACGAGCAGTACTTC. It codes for CASSPLAVKYEQYF.

This sequence joins TRBV30 and TRBJ2-1; D possibly corresponds to TRBD1 (6 bases). The length of the CDR3 is 14 residues. Looked up from germline, CDR1 is GTSNPN and CDR2 is SVGIG (reference sequence). Trimming left V 2 bases short and J 4 bases short, with 12 bases between. In DNA form, the CDR3 reads TGTGCCTGGAGTCCCCCCAGGGGTTACAATGAGCAGTTCTTC. This sequence encodes CAWSPPRGYNEQFF.

The CDR3 DNA sequence: TGTGCCAGCAGCTTGTGGGCAGTCAATAATTCACCCCTCCACTTT. Its protein is CASSLWAVNNSPLHF. This sequence joins TRBV5-5 and TRBJ1-6; no definite D call. The length of the CDR3 is 15 residues. Trimming pared 1 base from V and 5 bases from J, leaving 10 bases between. Per the germline V gene, CDR1 is SGHKS and CDR2 is YYEKEE (reference sequence).